This T cell receptor beta chain was sequenced in a study of PD-L1 blockade in urothelial cancer. Time point meaning: pretreatment peripheral blood. Here immunoSEQ multiplex PCR was the method, and the copy in TCRdb shows in-frame clones only, minus some. The repertoire holds about 76,000 clones, under 90% seen once, with around 4.2% in the top ten. The germline V gene encodes CDR1 SGDLS and CDR2 YYNGEE. This CDR3 has 13 amino acids. V shed 4 bases and J 3 bases; nucleotides not matched to a gene: 3. This specimen consisted of PBMCs, obtained around atezolizumab (anti-PD-L1) treatment. The chain couples TRBV9 to TRBJ2-5, with 7 bases fitting TRBD1. This receptor was identified in a man between 65 and 85 years old with urothelial cancer. CDR3 sequence (DNA): TGTGCCAGCAGCTTAGGGACAGAAGAGACCCAGTACTTC. Its translation: CASSLGTEETQYF. The entire variable domain, with the rest obtained from reference TRBV9 and TRBJ2-5, is as follows: DSGVTQTPKHLITATGQRVTLRCSPRSGDLSVYWYQQSLDQGLQFLIQYYNGEERAKGNILERFSAQQFPDLHSELNLSSLELGDSALYFCASSLGTEETQYFGPGTRLLVL.